This T cell receptor (beta chain) was identified during a study of cytomegalovirus exposure and HLA in healthy donors. General study findings and limits: From TCR beta sequences, most subjects' HLA-A and HLA-B alleles were reportedly predicted accurately.

On this clone: Its matching antigen is unknown.

Researchers ran the PCR with 60 Vbeta and 13 Jbeta primers. TCRdb's table, derived via immunoSEQ multiplex PCR, lists solely in-frame clones and lacks some. In the table there are more than 50,000 clones, around three quarters of which are singletons. Germline-derived CDR1 and CDR2 are GTSNPN and SVGIG (reference sequence). The length of the CDR3 is 11 residues. The ends were cut back, 5 bases at V and 5 bases at J, with 9 bases in the middle. Input material: PBMCs. This chain links TRBV30 with TRBJ2-5, with no clear D. This clonotype originated in a woman in her sixties in good health and CMV-seropositive. CDR3 sequence reads: CAWARPETQYF. The CDR3 DNA follows: TGTGCCTGGGCTAGGCCGGAGACCCAGTACTTC.